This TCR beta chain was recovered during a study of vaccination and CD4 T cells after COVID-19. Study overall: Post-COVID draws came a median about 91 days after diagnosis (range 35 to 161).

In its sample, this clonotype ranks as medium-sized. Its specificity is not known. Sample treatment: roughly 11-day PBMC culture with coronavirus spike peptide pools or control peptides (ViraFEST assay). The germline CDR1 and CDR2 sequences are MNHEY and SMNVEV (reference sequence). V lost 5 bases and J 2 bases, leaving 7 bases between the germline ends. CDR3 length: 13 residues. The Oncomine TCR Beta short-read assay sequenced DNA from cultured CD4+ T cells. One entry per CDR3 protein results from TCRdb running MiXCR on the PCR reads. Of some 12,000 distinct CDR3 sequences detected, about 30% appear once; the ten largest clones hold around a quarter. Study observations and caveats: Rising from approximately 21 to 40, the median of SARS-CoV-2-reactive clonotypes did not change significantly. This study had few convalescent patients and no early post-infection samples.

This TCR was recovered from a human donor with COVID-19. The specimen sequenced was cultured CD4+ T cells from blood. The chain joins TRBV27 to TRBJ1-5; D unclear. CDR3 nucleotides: TGTGCCAGCAGTGGTTCCGGCAATCAGCCCCAGCATTTT. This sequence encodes CASSGSGNQPQHF.